This T cell receptor (beta chain) was obtained from a study of shared clonotypes between healthy human individuals (dated by TCRdb to 2020 to 2021). Regarding the study in general: The cohort included a few men and two women between 18 and 49 years of age. Blood TCR repertoires of five healthy adults were deeply sequenced to estimate repertoire size and the extent of clonotype sharing between individuals. Leukapheresis yielded between about 0.85 and 10 billion PBMCs per donor. For each donor, CD4 naive and CD4 memory were each run on three plates, CD8 naive on two plates, and CD8 memory on one plate. Libraries were prepared and TCR repertoires were sequenced by different laboratories using diverse techniques, in order to increase sequencing depth and limit assay-specific biases. The research as a whole found: Because the study included a small number of donors, the genetic and exposure-history diversity represented was limited. Based on pairwise subsampling, the degree of clonotype sharing among donors was expected to be affected by sequencing depth. Even with the large sequencing depth, rarefaction of the sorted-subset datasets indicated that sequencing was incomplete. Higher generation probabilities were observed for clonotypes shared by all four sorted-subset donors than for non-shared clonotypes. Only blood was sampled, and tissue TCR repertoires likely differ from those in blood. Around 5.4% of naive CD4, around 4% of naive CD8, 2% to 2.5% of memory CD4, and around 0.4% of memory CD8 clonotypes were shared across several donors. Estimated clonotype richness was generally larger for naive than for memory subsets.

TCR CDR3 regions were amplified from genomic DNA by multiplex PCR using the deep immunoSEQ assay. Genomic DNA extracted from each cell subset was distributed evenly over all wells of several immunoSEQ 96-well plates, and each plate served as one replicate. For sorted subsets, 150 to 250 ng genomic DNA, equal to tens of thousands of T cell genomes, was loaded into each replicate PCR. Purified libraries were measured with a Qubit 3.0 fluorometer, size-checked on a Bioanalyzer 2100, and measured again with the KAPA Library Quantification kit. Every immunoSEQ 96-well plate was sequenced on a separate single-read 150-cycle Illumina NextSeq 550 flow cell. The study's processing was this. Because the immunoSEQ output held only junctional sequences and lacked quality scores, the filtering could not match the filtering applied to full-length reads. To assign V/J genes and CDR3, sequences were annotated against IMGT germline references using PyIR, a Python wrapper for IgBLAST v1.9. Reads were filtered out if the reads had weak V/J assignments (E-value above 1e-6), no CDR3, stop codons, out-of-frame junctions, or ambiguous translated residues. V3J clonotypes were defined by identical inferred V gene, J gene, and CDR3 amino acid sequence. To compute the percentage overlap between repertoires, the number of shared unique clonotypes was divided by the size of the smaller repertoire. Repertoire richness was assessed with RTK rarefaction, the Chao1 estimator, and Recon v2.1 estimates of unobserved clonotypes. For all TCRbeta clonotypes obtained by the gDNA method from a handful of donors, generation probabilities were computed with OLGA. TCRdb took over this immuneACCESS table, retaining in-frame rearrangements with V and J assigned. Such tables are incomplete; in checked studies, under half of the missing clones stem from an unresolved V gene, and the remainder is unexplained. That table supplies the V and J calls and clone size; D and trimming were determined from the DNA. The sample data list over a million clones, and 78% of these were observed just once. Under 0.6% of the sample goes to the ten largest clones.

Remarks on this clone: What antigen it recognizes has not been identified. One base away there is no much larger clone; base qualities are not given.

Trimming accounts for 4 bases at V and 7 bases at J, while the number of junction bases matched to no gene is 12. The CDR3 spans 16 residues, from the cysteine through the phenylalanine. The DNA shown is the 48-base CDR3, in frame from base 1. CDR1 LGHNA and CDR2 YNFKEQ were looked up in the germline V gene. Donors were healthy HIV-negative adults with no recently reported acute infections or vaccinations. Every donor was a Caucasian adult residing in Nashville, Tennessee, USA. CD4+ T cells were enriched by magnetic negative selection, after which naive cells were positively selected on CD45RA and the negative fraction was taken as the memory subset. Blood was obtained by leukapheresis, after which PBMCs were separated by Ficoll-Histopaque density gradient centrifugation and cryopreserved in liquid nitrogen vapor phase. Analytical flow cytometry was used to check the purity and quantity of each magnetically sorted T cell population. Genomic DNA was isolated from every sorted fraction and measured by UV absorbance on a Nanodrop 2000c.

This clonotype originated in a man aged 18-30 years in good health. Some clones in this sample may be carry-over from other donors' samples. The chain links TRBV4-2 with TRBJ2-1; 8 bases in between match TRBD2. Sequences were obtained from memory CD4+ T cells from PBMCs. The cell subset or site label for this specimen denotes: CD45RA-negative fraction. The nucleotide sequence reads TGTGCCAGCAGCCGCCGGGAGGGGCGGGAGAGGAATGAGCAGTTCTTC. It codes for CASSRREGRERNEQFF.